The T cell receptor beta chain under discussion was sequenced for a study of naive and memory T cell subsets. Documented treatment: skin biopsy from PPD injection site in Mantoux-positive individual. The library had UMIs added by 3' ligation of an oligonucleotide to TCR cDNA. Ligated cDNA underwent four rounds of PCR with nested alpha and beta constant region primers and SP2. Blood and skin TCR RNA was reverse transcribed with alpha and beta constant primers. Using its own MiXCR run on the UMI-ligation and nested PCR reads, TCRdb lists one record per CDR3 protein. This table holds 30,000 to 35,000 distinct CDR3 sequences, about 6.2% found once. This clonotype was seen ten or more times. This clonotype was sampled from an adult in good health. Here the sequenced sample was skin, taken from a tuberculin skin test site.

The CDR3 DNA reads as TGTGCCAGCAGCCCTTTAATCCCGGACTACACTGAAGCTTTCTTT. Its protein product is CASSPLIPDYTEAFF. The chain joins TRBV7-7 to TRBJ1-1; D gene ambiguous. V was pared by 5 bases and J by 3 bases, with 16 bases between. The CDR3 totals 15 residues. CDR1 SSHAT and CDR2 FNYEAQ come from the germline V gene (reference sequence).